Following are 8 T cell receptor beta chains from one sample sequenced in a study of blood T cell repertoires in COVID-19 (dated by TCRdb to the early 2020s). Library construction relied on the immunoSEQ multiplex PCR assay. Not all clones reach the TCRdb copy of this immuneACCESS table, which keeps in-frame sequences only. Checked studies attribute under half of the gap to unresolved V genes and leave the rest unexplained. Across this sample there are some 290,000 clones, with over 85% seen only once. Around 10% of the sample comes from the top ten. The sample consisted of peripheral blood. The receptor set was obtained from a woman under 40 with COVID-19, enrolled during active disease.

This chain uses TRBV7-9 with TRBJ2-7, with 11 nucleotides matching TRBD2. V lost 3 bases, J lost 5 bases, and 6 bases stayed unmatched. The germline V gene has CDR1 SEHNR and CDR2 FQNEAQ (reference sequence). The CDR3 covers 15 residues. The CDR3 loop reads CASSLGLAAGDEQYF. In DNA form, the CDR3 reads TGTGCCAGCAGCTTGGGACTAGCGGCAGGGGACGAGCAGTACTTC.

The J gene is TRBJ1-1, the V gene TRBV19, with a possible D match to TRBD1 (6 bases). From germline, CDR1 is LNHDA and CDR2 SQIVND (reference sequence). V was clipped by 5 bases and J by 7 bases, with 11 bases between them. The length of the CDR3 is 12 residues. The CDR3 DNA reads TGTGCCAGTAGTGTCGAGGACAGTGAAGCTTTCTTT. This translates into CASSVEDSEAFF. The variable domain in full, with the rest retrieved from reference TRBV19 and TRBJ1-1, is DGGITQSPKYLFRKEGQNVTLSCEQNLNHDAMYWYRQDPGQGLRLIYYSQIVNDFQKGDIAEGYSVSREKKESFPLTVTSAQKNPTAFYLCASSVEDSEAFFGQGTRLTVV.

CDR3 in DNA: TGTGCCAGTAGTCTATCCGGGACAGGGGGCGAGCAGTACTTC. Translating it yields CASSLSGTGGEQYF. This chain connects TRBV19 to TRBJ2-7, with 11 nucleotides matching TRBD1. Unmatched junction bases numbered 6, after V lost 5 bases and J lost 6 bases. This CDR3 has 14 residues. The germline V gene has CDR1 LNHDA and CDR2 SQIVND (reference sequence).

V usage is TRBV5-4 and J usage is TRBJ1-2; perhaps TRBD1 as D (5 bases). The CDR3 has 13 residues. Trimming took 9 bases from V and 11 from J, leaving 23 bases between them. Per the germline V gene, CDR1 is SGHNT and CDR2 is YYREEE (reference sequence). CDR3 sequence (DNA): TGTGCCATTCCTTCCTCGGACACGGCCGAGTACACCTTC. Its protein is CAIPSSDTAEYTF.

The rearrangement links TRBV4-2 to TRBJ2-7; 7 bases line up with TRBD1. Trimming cost V 4 bases and J 2 bases; bases outside gene matches: 14. CDR1 is LGHNA, CDR2 YNFKEQ, per germline. CDR3 length: 17 residues. CDR3 sequence reads: CASSRRSTGDITYEQYF. The CDR3 region has the DNA TGTGCCAGCAGCCGGCGATCTACAGGGGATATCACCTACGAGCAGTACTTC.

This clone was observed a handful of times. As DNA, the CDR3 is TGTGCCAGCAGAGTCAGGGGGAACTACGAGCAGTACTTC. As protein: CASRVRGNYEQYF. This chain connects TRBV6-5 to TRBJ2-7; 7 bases match TRBD1. Trimming at V came to 6 bases and at J to 3 bases, leaving 5 bases not matched to a gene. The germline gives CDR1 MNHEY, CDR2 SVGAGI. This CDR3 is 13 amino acids long.

The chain combines TRBV4-1 with TRBJ2-3; 9 nucleotides match TRBD2. Unmatched junction bases numbered 9, after V lost 3 bases and J lost 8 bases. The CDR3 totals 15 residues. From germline, CDR1 is MGHRA and CDR2 YSYEKL. The CDR3 bases are TGCGCCAGCAGCCAGGGAGAGCGGGGGGCCGGTACGCAGTATTTT. This codes for CASSQGERGAGTQYF.

The chain carries TRBV7-9 and TRBJ2-1; D is ambiguous. The CDR3 is 14 amino acids. V was trimmed by 6 bases and J by 6 bases, leaving 15 bases between them. The germline gives CDR1 SEHNR, CDR2 FQNEAQ (reference sequence). The CDR3 region has the DNA TGTGCCAGCAGGACTGAGTCTATGTTCAATGAGCAGTTCTTC. It is translated as CASRTESMFNEQFF.